These 7 T cell receptor beta chains were sequenced from one sample in a study of TIL therapy for anti-PD-1-resistant metastatic lung cancer. Documented time point: pre-treatment sample, taken before nivolumab and TIL therapy. The tumor samples were excised metastases, mostly pleural nodules or supraclavicular lymph nodes. The immunoSEQ assay was v3. Assay: immunoSEQ multiplex PCR; the TCRdb copy retains only in-frame clones and omits some. The sample includes approximately 95,000 clones, about three fifths of them seen just once. This material consisted of tumor tissue, taken at baseline. The receptors were gathered from a person between 30 and 80 years old with non-small cell lung cancer.

The chain has TRBV6-2 or TRBV6-3 and TRBJ2-3; no clear D. This CDR3 region has 13 residues. CDR1 is MNHEY, CDR2 SVGEGT, per germline. Trimming pared 6 bases from V and 3 bases from J, leaving 10 bases between. CDR3 DNA: TGTGCCAGCAGCCAGATTGGAACAGATACGCAGTATTTT. Protein product: CASSQIGTDTQYF.

This clone was detected only a few times. The chain has TRBV5-1 and TRBJ2-1; D may be TRBD2 (6 bases). This CDR3 comprises 19 residues. Trimming removed 4 bases at V and 0 bases at J, with 23 bases between. The germline gives CDR1 SGHRS, CDR2 YFSETQ. The CDR3 DNA reads TGCGCCAGCAGCGATGCGGGAACCAGAATTAGGGGCTCCTACAATGAGCAGTTCTTC. It encodes CASSDAGTRIRGSYNEQFF.

The V and J genes are TRBV5-6 and TRBJ1-2; the D gene is possibly TRBD1 (5 bases). The CDR3 length is 14 residues. Germline values: CDR1 SGHDT, CDR2 YYEEEE. The germline V and J ends were trimmed by 9 bases and 5 bases, with 20 bases remaining between them. CDR3 region: CATRLWGAIYGYTF. DNA for the CDR3: TGTGCCACTCGCCTTTGGGGCGCTATTTATGGCTACACCTTC.

V gene TRBV6-5 combines with J gene TRBJ1-2; possible D gene TRBD1, 6 bases. CDR3 length equals 13 residues. Trimming shortened V by 6 bases and J by 6 bases, and 14 bases separated the two germline ends. Germline V gene lookup returns CDR1 MNHEY and CDR2 SVGAGI. The CDR3 sequence is CASRHRVEDGYTF. In DNA form, the CDR3 reads TGTGCCAGCAGACACAGGGTAGAGGATGGCTACACCTTC.

CDR3: CSGGTGTGGEQYF. CDR3 DNA: TGCAGCGGCGGTACCGGGACAGGGGGCGAGCAGTACTTC. The chain has TRBV29-1 and TRBJ2-7, with 11 bases identical to TRBD1. The trim removed 7 bases at V and 6 bases at J, leaving 8 bases unmatched. The CDR3 loop spans 13 amino acids. CDR1 is SQVTM and CDR2 is ANQGSEA in the germline V gene.

Concerning this clone itself: Different DNA sequences within this sample yield the same CDR3. The chain uses TRBV5-1 and TRBJ1-1; 8 nucleotides line up with TRBD1. Germline CDR1 and CDR2: SGHRS and YFSETQ. After removal of 7 bases from V and 5 bases from J, the junction contained 4 bases not matched to a gene. The CDR3 sequence is 12 residues long. The CDR3 loop reads CASSGQGTEAFF. CDR3 DNA: TGCGCCAGCTCAGGACAGGGAACTGAAGCTTTCTTT.

The chain employs TRBV4-1 and TRBJ1-5, with TRBD1 matching 9 bases. J lost 7 bases, V lost 4 bases, and 11 bases had no gene match. This CDR3 contains 16 residues. CDR1 and CDR2 from the germline V gene are MGHRA and YSYEKL. The CDR3 DNA is TGCGCCAGCAGCCTCTACCGGGACAGGGTTGAACAGCCCCAGCATTTT. Encoded protein: CASSLYRDRVEQPQHF.